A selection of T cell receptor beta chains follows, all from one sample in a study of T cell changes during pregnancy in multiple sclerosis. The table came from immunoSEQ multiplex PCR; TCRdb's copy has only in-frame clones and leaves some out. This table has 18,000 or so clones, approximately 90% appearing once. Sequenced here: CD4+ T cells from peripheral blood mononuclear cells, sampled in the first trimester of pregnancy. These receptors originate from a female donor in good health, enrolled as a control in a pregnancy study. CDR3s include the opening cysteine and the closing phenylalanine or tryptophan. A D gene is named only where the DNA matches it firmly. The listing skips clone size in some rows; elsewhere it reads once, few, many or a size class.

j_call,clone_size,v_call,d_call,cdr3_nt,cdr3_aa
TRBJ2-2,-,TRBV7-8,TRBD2,TGTGCCAGCAGTCCGACTAGCGGGACGAACACCGGGGAGCTGTTTTTT,CASSPTSGTNTGELFF
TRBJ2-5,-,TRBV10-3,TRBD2,TGTGCCATCAGTGATCTAGCGGGAGAGACCCAGTACTTC,CAISDLAGETQYF
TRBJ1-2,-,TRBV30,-,TGTGCCTGGAGTGCGGGATCCTATGGCTACACCTTC,CAWSAGSYGYTF
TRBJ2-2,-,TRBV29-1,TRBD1,TGCAGCGTAACAAGGACAGGCGGGACCGGGGAGCTGTTTTTT,CSVTRTGGTGELFF
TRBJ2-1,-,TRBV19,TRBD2,TGTGCCAGTAGTATTTTGGGAGGGCCCATCGATGAGCAGTTCTTC,CASSILGGPIDEQFF
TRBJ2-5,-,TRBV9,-,TGTGCCAGCAGCGAGGAGGGTTGGCCTCAAGAGACCCAGTACTTC,CASSEEGWPQETQYF
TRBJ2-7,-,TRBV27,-,TGTGCCAGCAGTTCGGGTCCAAATCTCTCCTACGAGCAGTACTTC,CASSSGPNLSYEQYF
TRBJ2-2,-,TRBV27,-,TGTGCCAGCAGTTTCGGCAGGGCAAACACCGGGGAGCTGTTTTTT,CASSFGRANTGELFF
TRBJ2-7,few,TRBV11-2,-,TGTGCCAGCAGCTTATCTCGTTCCTACGAGCAGTACTTC,CASSLSRSYEQYF
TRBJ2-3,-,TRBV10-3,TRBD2,TGTGCCATCAGTAAGCGGGAGGTGTCAGATACGCAGTATTTT,CAISKREVSDTQYF
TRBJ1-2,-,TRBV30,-,TGTGCCTGGAGTGTTGGGCCGGCCCATGGCTACACCTTC,CAWSVGPAHGYTF
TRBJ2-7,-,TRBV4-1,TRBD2,TGCGCCAGCAGCCAAGATGGGGGACTAGCGCCCGAGCAGTACTTC,CASSQDGGLAPEQYF
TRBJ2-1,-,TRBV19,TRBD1,TGTGCCAGTAGTTTCGACAGGGCCAATGAGCAGTTCTTC,CASSFDRANEQFF
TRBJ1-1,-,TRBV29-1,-,TGCAGCGCGGGAGGGGGGGAGACTGAAGCTTTCTTT,CSAGGGETEAFF
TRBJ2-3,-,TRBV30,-,TGTGCCTGGAGTGTTATGGGGGGTTCGGATACGCAGTATTTT,CAWSVMGGSDTQYF
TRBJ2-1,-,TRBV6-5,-,TGTGCCAGCAGCCGGACAGCCTACTCCTACAATGAGCAGTTCTTC,CASSRTAYSYNEQFF
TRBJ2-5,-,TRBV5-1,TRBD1,TGCGCCAGCAGCCCGGAGACAGGGGGCTCAGAGACCCAGTACTTC,CASSPETGGSETQYF
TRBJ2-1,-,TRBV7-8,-,TGTGCCAGCAGCTTTAATTATGAGCAGTTCTTC,CASSFNYEQFF
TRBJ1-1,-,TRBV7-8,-,TGTGCCAGCTCCCGGACCGGGGGGGGTAGAACTGAAGCTTTCTTT,CASSRTGGGRTEAFF
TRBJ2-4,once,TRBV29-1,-,TGCAGCGTTGTGGCAGGGGTGACGTACTTC,CSVVAGVTYF
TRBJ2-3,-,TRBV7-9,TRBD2,TGTGCCAGCAGCTCAACGCCGGGACTAGCGGGGGGGGCCAGGGACACGCAGTATTTT,CASSSTPGLAGGARDTQYF
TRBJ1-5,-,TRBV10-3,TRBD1,TGTGCCATCAGTGGACAGGGAAGCAATCAGCCCCAGCATTTT,CAISGQGSNQPQHF
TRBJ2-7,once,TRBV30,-,TGTGCCTGGAGTAAACAGTTCTACGAGCAGTACTTC,CAWSKQFYEQYF
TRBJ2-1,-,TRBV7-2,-,TGTGCCAGCAGCGAGCAGGGGCGGCGGTTCTTC,CASSEQGRRFF